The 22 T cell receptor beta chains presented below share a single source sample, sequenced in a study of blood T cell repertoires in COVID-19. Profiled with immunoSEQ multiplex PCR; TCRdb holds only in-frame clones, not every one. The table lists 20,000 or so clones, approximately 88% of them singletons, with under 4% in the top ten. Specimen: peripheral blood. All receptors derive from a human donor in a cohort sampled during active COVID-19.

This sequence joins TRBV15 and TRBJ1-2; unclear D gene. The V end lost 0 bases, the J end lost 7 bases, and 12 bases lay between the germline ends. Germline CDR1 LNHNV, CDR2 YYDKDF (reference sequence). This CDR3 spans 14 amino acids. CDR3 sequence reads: CATSREYREAGYTF. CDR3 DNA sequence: TGTGCCACCAGCAGAGAGTATAGGGAGGCTGGCTACACCTTC.

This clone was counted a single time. The CDR3 region has the DNA TGTGCCAGCAGCCTCAGGACTAGCGGGAGGTTTACAAACATTCAGTACTTC. This gives the protein CASSLRTSGRFTNIQYF. The chain employs TRBV3-1 (or the pseudogene TRBV3-2) and TRBJ2-4; 14 bases match TRBD2. The germline gives CDR1 LGHDT, CDR2 YNNKEL (reference sequence). The CDR3 has 17 amino acids. The V gene end was trimmed by 4 bases and the J gene end by 6 bases; junction bases not matched to a gene: 8.

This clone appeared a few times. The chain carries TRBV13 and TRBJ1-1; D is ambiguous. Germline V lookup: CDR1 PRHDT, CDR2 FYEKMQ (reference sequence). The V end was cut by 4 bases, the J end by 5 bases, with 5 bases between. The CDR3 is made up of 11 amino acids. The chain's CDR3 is CASSSETEAFF. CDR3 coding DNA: TGTGCCAGCAGCTCGGAGACTGAAGCTTTCTTT.

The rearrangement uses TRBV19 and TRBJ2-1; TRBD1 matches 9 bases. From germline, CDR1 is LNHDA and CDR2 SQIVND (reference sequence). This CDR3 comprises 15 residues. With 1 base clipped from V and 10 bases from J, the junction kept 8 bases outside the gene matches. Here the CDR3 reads CASSIVDRGAGEQFF. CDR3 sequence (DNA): TGTGCCAGTAGTATAGTGGACAGGGGAGCGGGCGAGCAGTTCTTC.

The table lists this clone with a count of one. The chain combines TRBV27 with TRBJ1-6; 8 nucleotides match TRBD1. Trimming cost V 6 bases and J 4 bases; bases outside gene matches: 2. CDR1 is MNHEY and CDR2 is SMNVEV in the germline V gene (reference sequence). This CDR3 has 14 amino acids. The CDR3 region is CASSRQGYNSPLHF. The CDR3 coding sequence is TGTGCCAGCAGCCGACAGGGGTATAATTCACCCCTCCACTTT.

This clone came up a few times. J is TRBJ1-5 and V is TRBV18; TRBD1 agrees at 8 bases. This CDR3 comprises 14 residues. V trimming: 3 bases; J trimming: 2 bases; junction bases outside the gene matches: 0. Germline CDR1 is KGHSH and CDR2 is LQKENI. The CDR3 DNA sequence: TGTGCCAGCTCACCGACAGGGGGCAATCAGCCCCAGCATTTT. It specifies CASSPTGGNQPQHF.

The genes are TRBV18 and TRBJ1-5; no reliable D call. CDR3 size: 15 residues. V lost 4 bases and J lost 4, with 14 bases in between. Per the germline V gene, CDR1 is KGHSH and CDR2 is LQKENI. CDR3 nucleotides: TGTGCCAGCTCACTTGGCTTGCGGACTAATCAGCCCCAGCATTTT. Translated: CASSLGLRTNQPQHF.

CDR3 coding DNA: TGCGCCAGCAGTCTGACGGGGGGCAATCAGCCCCAGCATTTT. Translating gives CASSLTGGNQPQHF. The V gene is TRBV5-1, the J gene TRBJ1-5; perhaps TRBD1 as D (5 bases). The CDR3 runs 14 residues. With 5 bases removed from V and 2 bases from J, the gap between germline ends came to 11 bases. The V gene's germline CDR1 is SGHRS and CDR2 YFSETQ.

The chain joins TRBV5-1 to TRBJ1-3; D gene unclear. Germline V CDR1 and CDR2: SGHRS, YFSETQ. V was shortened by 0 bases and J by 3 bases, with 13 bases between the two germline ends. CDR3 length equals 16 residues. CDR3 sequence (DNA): TGCGCCAGCAGCTTGGCCGACTTGGGGAGTGGAAACACCATATATTTT. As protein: CASSLADLGSGNTIYF. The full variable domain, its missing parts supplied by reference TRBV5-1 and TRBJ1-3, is KAGVTQTPRYLIKTRGQQVTLSCSPISGHRSVSWYQQTPGQGLQFLFEYFSETQRNKGNFPGRFSGRQFSNSRSEMNVSTLELGDSALYLCASSLADLGSGNTIYFGEGSWLTVV.

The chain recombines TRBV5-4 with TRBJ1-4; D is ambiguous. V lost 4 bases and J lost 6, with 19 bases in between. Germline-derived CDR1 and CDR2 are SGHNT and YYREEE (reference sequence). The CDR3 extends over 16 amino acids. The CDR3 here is CASSPGSGAYDEKLFF. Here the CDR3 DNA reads TGTGCCAGCAGCCCCGGATCTGGAGCATATGATGAAAAACTGTTTTTT.

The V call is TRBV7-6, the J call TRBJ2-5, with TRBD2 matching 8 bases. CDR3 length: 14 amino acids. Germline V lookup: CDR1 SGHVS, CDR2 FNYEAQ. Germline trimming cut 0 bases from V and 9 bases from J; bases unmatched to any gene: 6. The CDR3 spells CASSLAAREGPQYF. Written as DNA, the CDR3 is TGTGCCAGCAGCTTAGCTGCCCGGGAGGGGCCCCAGTACTTC.

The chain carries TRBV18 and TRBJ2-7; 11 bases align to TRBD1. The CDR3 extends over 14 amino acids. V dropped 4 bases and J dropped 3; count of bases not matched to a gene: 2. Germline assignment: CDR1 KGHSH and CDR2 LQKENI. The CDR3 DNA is TGTGCCAGCTCACAGGGACAGGGGGTCTACGAGCAGTACTTC. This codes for CASSQGQGVYEQYF.

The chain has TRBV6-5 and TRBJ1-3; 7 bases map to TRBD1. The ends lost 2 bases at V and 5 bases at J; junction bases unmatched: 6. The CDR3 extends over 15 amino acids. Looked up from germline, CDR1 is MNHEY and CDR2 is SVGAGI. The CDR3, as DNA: TGTGCCAGCAGTTACGCCAGACAGGGTCGAAACACCATATATTTT. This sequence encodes CASSYARQGRNTIYF.

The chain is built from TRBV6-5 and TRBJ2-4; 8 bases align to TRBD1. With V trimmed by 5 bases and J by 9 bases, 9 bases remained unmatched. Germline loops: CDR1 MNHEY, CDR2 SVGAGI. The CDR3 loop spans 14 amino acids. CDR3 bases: TGTGCCAGCAGTCTCAGGGGGCTGGCTGGCATTCAGTACTTC. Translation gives CASSLRGLAGIQYF.

Here the CDR3 DNA reads TGTGCCAGCAGCCAAGATTCGGTATATACCGGGGAGCTGTTTTTT. It translates to CASSQDSVYTGELFF. V usage is TRBV3-1 (or the pseudogene TRBV3-2) and J usage is TRBJ2-2; D unresolved. The germline V gene encodes CDR1 LGHDT and CDR2 YNNKEL (reference sequence). The germline V and J ends were trimmed by 0 bases and 5 bases, with 10 bases remaining between them. The CDR3 is made up of 15 amino acids.

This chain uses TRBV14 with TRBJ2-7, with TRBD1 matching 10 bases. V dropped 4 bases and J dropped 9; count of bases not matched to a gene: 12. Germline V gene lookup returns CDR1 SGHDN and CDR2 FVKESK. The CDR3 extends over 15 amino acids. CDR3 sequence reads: CASSLGQGFTVRQYF. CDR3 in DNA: TGTGCCAGCAGCCTGGGACAGGGGTTCACCGTTCGGCAGTACTTC.

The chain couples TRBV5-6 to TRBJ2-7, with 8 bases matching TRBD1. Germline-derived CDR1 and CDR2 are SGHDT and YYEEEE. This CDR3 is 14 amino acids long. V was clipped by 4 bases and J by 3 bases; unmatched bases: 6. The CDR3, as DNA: TGTGCCAGCAGCCCAGACAGGGGCGGCTACGAGCAGTACTTC. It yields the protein CASSPDRGGYEQYF.

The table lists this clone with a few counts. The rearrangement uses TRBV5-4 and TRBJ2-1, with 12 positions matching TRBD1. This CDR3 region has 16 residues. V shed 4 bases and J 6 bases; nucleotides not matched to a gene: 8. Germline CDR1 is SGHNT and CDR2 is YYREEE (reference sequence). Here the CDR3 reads CASSLPGTGGLNEQFF. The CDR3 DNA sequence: TGTGCCAGCAGCCTTCCCGGGACAGGGGGCCTCAATGAGCAGTTCTTC.

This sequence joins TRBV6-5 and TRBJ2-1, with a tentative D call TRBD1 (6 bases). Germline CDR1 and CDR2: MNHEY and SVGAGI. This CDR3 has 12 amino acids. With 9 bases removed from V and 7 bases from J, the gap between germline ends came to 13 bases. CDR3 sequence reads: CASSQGLNEQFF. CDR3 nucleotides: TGTGCCAGTTCACAGGGTTTGAATGAGCAGTTCTTC.

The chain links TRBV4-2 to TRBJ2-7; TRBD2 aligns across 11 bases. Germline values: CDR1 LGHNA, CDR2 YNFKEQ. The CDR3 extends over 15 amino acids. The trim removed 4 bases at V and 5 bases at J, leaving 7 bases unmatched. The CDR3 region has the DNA TGTGCCAGCAGCCTAGAACTAGCGGGAGCCCACGAGCAGTACTTC. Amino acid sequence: CASSLELAGAHEQYF.

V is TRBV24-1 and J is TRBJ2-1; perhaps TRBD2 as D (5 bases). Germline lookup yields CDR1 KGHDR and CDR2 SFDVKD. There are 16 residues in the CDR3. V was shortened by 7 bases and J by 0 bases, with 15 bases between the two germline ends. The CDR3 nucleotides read TGTGCCACCAGCCATCGCCTAGCAGACTCCTACAATGAGCAGTTCTTC. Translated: CATSHRLADSYNEQFF.

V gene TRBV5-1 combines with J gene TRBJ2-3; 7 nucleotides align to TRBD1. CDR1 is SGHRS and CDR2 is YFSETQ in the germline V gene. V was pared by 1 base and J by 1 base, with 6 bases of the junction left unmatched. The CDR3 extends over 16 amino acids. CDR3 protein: CASSLLQGTGTDTQYF. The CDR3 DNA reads TGCGCCAGCAGCTTGTTACAGGGGACCGGCACAGATACGCAGTATTTT. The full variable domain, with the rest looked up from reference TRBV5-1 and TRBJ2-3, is KAGVTQTPRYLIKTRGQQVTLSCSPISGHRSVSWYQQTPGQGLQFLFEYFSETQRNKGNFPGRFSGRQFSNSRSEMNVSTLELGDSALYLCASSLLQGTGTDTQYFGPGTRLTVL.